Presented here are 20 T cell receptor beta chains from one specimen sequenced in a study of T cells in Graves' hyperthyroidism and ophthalmopathy. TCR beta CDR3 regions were amplified from RNA. Researchers ran a first-round RT-PCR on the TCR CDR3 using the HTBI primer set. TCRdb redid the calling of the multiplex PCR reads with MiXCR, one entry per CDR3 protein. The sample holds approximately 590,000 distinct CDR3 sequences; roughly 46% are singletons and the top ten take nearly 8.5%. Material: peripheral blood or thyroid tissue (not recorded which). The receptors here all came from a woman aged 18-29 years with Graves' hyperthyroidism.

The chain is built from TRBV6-6 and TRBJ1-2, with TRBD1 identical over 8 bases. The germline V gene has CDR1 MNHNY and CDR2 SVGAGI (reference sequence). Losses at the gene ends were 6 bases for V and 6 bases for J; bases not matched to a gene: 12. The CDR3 totals 15 residues. The CDR3 sequence: CASSPGAGGADGYTF. CDR3 nucleotide sequence: TGTGCCAGCAGCCCCGGGGCAGGGGGCGCAGATGGCTACACCTTC.

The sample holds many counts of this clonotype. The chain combines TRBV19 with TRBJ1-5; TRBD1 matches at 7 bases. CDR1 is LNHDA and CDR2 is SQIVND in the germline V gene (reference sequence). Trimming took 4 bases from V and 5 from J; bases not matched to a gene: 8. The length of the CDR3 is 15 residues. The CDR3 region has the DNA TGTGCCAGTAGTACACTAGGACAGGCGGATCAGCCCCAGCATTTT. Encoded protein: CASSTLGQADQPQHF.

This clonotype occurred a few times. The chain employs TRBV11-3 and TRBJ1-2, with 8 bases fitting TRBD1. V lost 2 bases and J lost 8; bases outside the gene matches: 4. Germline V gene data show CDR1 as SGHNT and CDR2 as YENEEA. This CDR3 contains 13 residues. The CDR3 DNA is TGTGCCAGCAGCTTACTCAGGGGGCTCGGCTACACCTTC. As protein: CASSLLRGLGYTF.

The gene calls are TRBV7-8 and TRBJ2-2; tentative D call: TRBD1 (6 bases). V lost 3 bases to trimming and J lost 3 bases, with 11 bases between them. CDR1 and CDR2 from the germline V gene are SGHVS and FQNEAQ. The CDR3 has 15 residues. The CDR3 sequence is CASSFRGTDTGELFF. The CDR3 DNA follows: TGTGCCAGCAGCTTTAGGGGGACGGACACCGGGGAGCTGTTTTTT.

This clonotype was counted between two and nine times. The chain joins TRBV10-1 to TRBJ2-6, with no clear D. This CDR3 has 14 residues. Germline lookup yields CDR1 WNHNN and CDR2 SYGVQD (reference sequence). Trimming left V 5 bases short and J 0 bases short, with 5 bases between. The DNA for the CDR3 is TGCGCCAGCAGTCCATTCTCTGGGGCCAACGTCCTGACTTTC. It specifies CASSPFSGANVLTF.

A word on this clonotype: A much larger clone sits a single nucleotide away, making a read error possible. The chain's CDR3 is CATSRDLDSWEKLFF. The DNA for the CDR3 is TGTGCCACCAGCAGAGATTTGGACAGTTGGGAAAAACTGTTTTTT. The rearrangement uses TRBV15 and TRBJ1-4; weak D call: TRBD1 (6 bases). The CDR3 has 15 residues. V lost 0 bases and J lost 8, with 13 bases in between. Germline lookup yields CDR1 LNHNV and CDR2 YYDKDF (reference sequence).

This rearrangement joins TRBV7-2 to TRBJ1-1; 8 nucleotides line up with TRBD1. V lost 6 bases, J lost 2 bases, and 11 bases stayed unmatched. The CDR3 totals 16 residues. Germline V CDR1 and CDR2: SGHTA, FQGNSA. The CDR3 protein is CASSSIGQGRNTEAFF. CDR3 DNA sequence: TGTGCCAGCAGTTCAATCGGACAGGGACGAAACACTGAAGCTTTCTTT.

V is TRBV10-3 and J is TRBJ2-7; tentatively, D is TRBD2 (6 bases). The J call may be mistaken, given a closer DNA end match to TRBJ2-5. CDR3 length: 16 residues. Germline assignment: CDR1 ENHRY and CDR2 SYGVKD. The CDR3 DNA follows: TGTGCCATCAGTGCGACTCGGGACTCCTTAGAAGAGACCCAGTACTTC. Translated: CAISATRDSLEETQYF.

This clonotype was counted a few times. J is TRBJ1-2 and V is TRBV6-5; D ambiguous. CDR1 MNHEY and CDR2 SVGAGI come from the germline V gene. The CDR3 covers 15 residues. The V end was cut by 6 bases, the J end by 6 bases, with 20 bases between. This CDR3 reads CASRQNAGIDDGYTF. CDR3 DNA: TGTGCCAGCAGGCAAAACGCTGGCATCGATGATGGCTACACCTTC.

In this sample, this clonotype turned up a few times. J is TRBJ1-6 and V is TRBV2, with D possibly being TRBD1 (6 bases). The length of the CDR3 is 15 residues. V was cut by 3 bases and J by 9 bases, with 15 bases left in between. Germline CDR1 SNHLY, CDR2 FYNNEI. In DNA form, the CDR3 reads TGTGCCAGCAGTGAGGGGGGGGGCAGAGGTTCACCCCTCCACTTT. It specifies CASSEGGGRGSPLHF.

Concerning this clonotype itself: Being one base from a much bigger clone, this may be a read error. As the CDR3 is not closed by the conserved phenylalanine or tryptophan, this likely results from a read error. J is TRBJ1-6 and V is TRBV7-3; D is unresolved. Germline lookup yields CDR1 SGHTA and CDR2 FQGTGA. There are 15 residues in the CDR3. Trimming pared 5 bases from V and 7 bases from J, leaving 15 bases between. The CDR3 loop reads CASSRPRAENSPLHL. For the CDR3, the DNA is TGTGCCAGCAGCCGACCTAGGGCCGAAAATTCACCCCTCCACCTT.

The J gene is TRBJ2-2, the V gene TRBV19; D remains ambiguous. V dropped 4 bases and J dropped 2 bases, with 8 bases sitting between them. CDR1 is LNHDA, CDR2 SQIVND, per germline (reference sequence). The CDR3 contains 14 residues. CDR3 sequence: CASSTGPNTGELFF. In DNA form, the CDR3 reads TGTGCCAGTAGTACCGGGCCAAACACCGGGGAGCTGTTTTTT.

V usage is TRBV19 and J usage is TRBJ1-5, with D unresolved. In germline, CDR1 is LNHDA, CDR2 SQIVND (reference sequence). Trimming left V 4 bases short and J 9 bases short, with 10 bases between. This CDR3 is built from 12 residues. The CDR3 region is CASSRERGPQHF. CDR3 coding DNA: TGTGCCAGTAGTAGGGAACGGGGGCCCCAGCATTTT.

This clonotype was picked up one time. The chain links TRBV25-1 to TRBJ1-5; D possibly corresponds to TRBD1 (5 bases). Trimming left V 5 bases short and J 2 bases short, with 16 bases between. Germline V CDR1 and CDR2: MGHDK, SYGVNS. The CDR3 runs 16 residues. The CDR3 coding sequence is TGTGCCAGCAGTCCAAGGGGAAGCACGGGCAATCAGCCCCAGCATTTT. It specifies CASSPRGSTGNQPQHF.

There are a few counts of this clonotype. J is TRBJ1-5 and V is TRBV20-1; no definite D call. Looked up from germline, CDR1 is DFQATT and CDR2 is SNEGSKA (reference sequence). This CDR3 has 12 residues. The ends were cut back, 5 bases at V and 0 bases at J, with 5 bases in the middle. The CDR3 coding sequence is TGCAGTGCTTCACCTAGCAATCAGCCCCAGCATTTT. Its translation: CSASPSNQPQHF.

This sequence joins TRBV11-2 and TRBJ2-7; TRBD1 aligns across 9 bases. The V gene end was trimmed by 5 bases and the J gene end by 6 bases; junction bases not matched to a gene: 17. CDR1 and CDR2 (germline): SGHAT, FQNNGV. The CDR3 is 17 residues long. CDR3 coding DNA: TGTGCCAGCAGCATTACAGGGGGCGATTTGCTAGAATCCGAGCAGTACTTC. It specifies CASSITGGDLLESEQYF. Full variable domain (remainder filled in from reference TRBV11-2 and TRBJ2-7): EAGVAQSPRYKIIEKRQSVAFWCNPISGHATLYWYQQILGQGPKLLIQFQNNGVVDDSQLPKDRFSAERLKGVDSTLKIQPAKLEDSAVYLCASSITGGDLLESEQYFGPGTRLTVT.

V usage is TRBV24-1 and J usage is TRBJ1-5; TRBD1 might be the D (5 bases). Germline CDR1 KGHDR, CDR2 SFDVKD. Trimming removed 6 bases at V and 0 bases at J, with 14 bases between. CDR3 length equals 16 residues. Written as DNA, the CDR3 is TGTGCCACCAGTTCTTCCCGACAGACTAGCAATCAGCCCCAGCATTTT. This gives the protein CATSSSRQTSNQPQHF.

This clonotype was seen many times. This chain joins TRBV25-1 and TRBJ1-6; 7 nucleotides match TRBD1. This CDR3 region has 14 residues. V dropped 2 bases and J dropped 10; count of bases not matched to a gene: 5. Germline CDR1 is MGHDK and CDR2 is SYGVNS. CDR3 protein: CASSEDRAASPLHF. CDR3 DNA: TGTGCCAGCAGTGAAGACAGGGCTGCGTCACCCCTCCACTTT.

The chain uses TRBV2 and TRBJ2-7; D might be TRBD2 (5 bases). This CDR3 is 14 amino acids long. The germline V and J ends were trimmed by 5 bases and 3 bases, with 14 bases remaining between them. Germline V gene data show CDR1 as SNHLY and CDR2 as FYNNEI. The DNA of the CDR3 is TGTGCCAGCAGTTTATCGAGGGTAAACTACGAGCAGTACTTC. Translated: CASSLSRVNYEQYF.

This clonotype was seen many times. This chain connects TRBV29-1 to TRBJ1-2, with 9 bases that match TRBD1. With V trimmed by 0 bases and J by 7 bases, 6 bases remained unmatched. The length of the CDR3 is 14 residues. In germline, CDR1 is SQVTM, CDR2 ANQGSEA. CDR3 residues: CSVEEWDRDSGYTF. The DNA of the CDR3 is TGCAGCGTTGAAGAGTGGGACAGGGATAGTGGCTACACCTTC.